This T cell receptor beta chain came from a study of CXCR3-negative and CXCR3-positive naive CD8 T cells (dated by TCRdb to about 2019). About the study as a whole: In total, 110 million to 150 million TRB reads were obtained, corresponding to roughly 1.5 +/- 0.3 million reads per library. Diversity and physicochemical repertoire analyses covered around 10 donors pooled from two independent experiments. Naive subsets from about 5 donors and memory cells from 3 donors were included in the TRBV-TRBJ cluster analysis.

Reads for this sample came from a NextSeq 550. The Human TCR Profiling Kit (MiLaboratory) was used to make UMI-labeled 5' RACE TRB cDNA libraries. The full amount of extracted RNA was used for cDNA synthesis, and the full amount of resulting cDNA was used for PCR amplification. Libraries were prepared in parallel with an identical number of PCR cycles. The study's processing was this. About 57,000 +/- 9,900 unique UMI-labeled TRB cDNA molecules per library were extracted with MIGEC and MiXCR, with at least two reads per UMI required. On average, each library contained approximately 40,000 +/- 10,000 functional in-frame TRB CDR3 nucleotide clonotypes without stop codons. After each sample was downsampled to 5000 UMI-labeled TRB molecules, VDJtools was used to calculate diversity metrics such as normalized Shannon-Wiener and Chao1. For the central five CDR3 residues, VDJtools calculated physicochemical properties weighted by clonotype size, namely interaction energy, strength, volume and Kidera factor 4. The reads went through TCRdb reprocessing, and each CDR3 protein sequence gets one entry with no DNA. For this entry, the V and J calls and clone size follow TCRdb and not the study's own pipeline. The sample table includes 84,000 or so distinct CDR3 sequences. The ten largest make up approximately 1.4% of the sample.

For each CD8+ T cell subset, flow sorting was done in triplicate, and around 300,000 cells per subset went directly into RLT lysis buffer. Naive CD8+ T cells were defined stringently as CD45RO-CCR7+CD27+CD95- to exclude memory contaminants. Peripheral blood mononuclear cells were isolated from buffy coats by standard density gradient centrifugation. Naive CXCR3-negative and CXCR3-positive CD8+ T cells were flow-sorted on a FACSAria III. Total RNA was extracted from sorted cells using an RNeasy Mini Kit. The study at large found these results: Because surface CD5, which has been linked to self-reactivity in mice, was comparable between naive subsets, TCR interaction strength was also inferred from TRB CDR3 physicochemical properties. Freshly isolated PBMCs were used for most assays because CXCR3 expression went down partially after cryopreservation. Repertoire diversity was comparably high in both naive subsets but much lower in memory CD8+ T cells. TRBV-TRBJ usage was similar between naive CXCR3-negative and CXCR3-positive cells from the same donor, while memory cells showed distinct patterns. Compared with CXCR3-negative naive cells, CXCR3-positive naive cells had TRB CDR3s with higher hydrophobicity (lower Kidera factor 4), lower energy, and higher strength and volume indices.

There are 13 amino acids in the CDR3, from cysteine to phenylalanine inclusive. DNA was not recorded. CDR1 and CDR2, looked up from the germline V gene, are SNHLY and FYNNEI. For this clonotype: What antigen it recognizes has not been identified.

In this chain, TRBV2 is recombined with TRBJ2-4; TCRdb gives TRBD1 as the D gene, but with no DNA this cannot be confirmed. Sequencing used naive CXCR3- CD8+ T cells from blood. In the paper's terms, the cell subset or site label means: CD45RO-CCR7+CD27+CD95- naive CD8+ T cells lacking CXCR3 (TNR3-). The clonotype was recovered from a human donor in good health. Some clones in this sample may be carry-over from other donors' samples. The CDR3 sequence is CASSDRALDIQYF.